Below, 23 T cell receptor beta chains from the same sample are listed, as sequenced in a study of shared clonotypes between healthy human individuals. Here immunoSEQ multiplex PCR was the method, and the copy in TCRdb shows in-frame clones only, minus some. The sample has about half a million clones, around 73% seen once. Sequencing was done on a sample of PBMCs. These receptor sequences come from a woman in her thirties or forties in good health. Some clones in this sample may be carry-over from other donors' samples.

V gene TRBV6-5 combines with J gene TRBJ1-2; 7 bases map to TRBD1. The germline V gene encodes CDR1 MNHEY and CDR2 SVGAGI. The CDR3 spans 15 residues. J was trimmed by 7 bases and V by 2 bases; bases with no gene match: 10. The CDR3 DNA reads as TGTGCCAGCAGTTACAGGTTTGACAGGGACTTTGGCTACACCTTC. Residues: CASSYRFDRDFGYTF.

The chain has TRBV30 and TRBJ2-3; the match to TRBD2 covers 10 bases. Germline V gene sequence: CDR1 GTSNPN, CDR2 SVGIG (reference sequence). J was trimmed by 5 bases and V by 2 bases; bases with no gene match: 4. This CDR3 spans 14 amino acids. The CDR3 loop reads CAWSLAGVGDTQYF. The CDR3 DNA follows: TGTGCCTGGAGTCTAGCGGGAGTGGGAGATACGCAGTATTTT.

This sequence joins TRBV6-5 and TRBJ1-1; the D gene is possibly TRBD1 (6 bases). CDR1 MNHEY and CDR2 SVGAGI come from the germline V gene. Trimming removed 2 bases from V and 3 bases from J, with 7 bases in between. The CDR3 runs to 13 residues. The CDR3: CASSYDRYTEAFF. In nucleotides, the CDR3 is TGTGCCAGCAGTTACGACAGGTACACTGAAGCTTTCTTT.

Concerning this clone itself: This likely reflects a read error, since a far larger clone is one base away. Other nucleotide sequences from this sample produce the same CDR3. The chain combines TRBV5-1 with TRBJ1-1, with a possible D match to TRBD1 (5 bases). V gave up 1 base and J gave up 6 bases, with 10 bases separating them. Germline V gene data show CDR1 as SGHRS and CDR2 as YFSETQ. CDR3 length equals 13 residues. The CDR3 here is CASSLQGAPEAFF. The CDR3 DNA follows: TGCGCCAGCAGCTTGCAGGGCGCGCCTGAAGCTTTCTTT. The variable domain in full, with the rest retrieved from reference TRBV5-1 and TRBJ1-1, is KAGVTQTPRYLIKTRGQQVTLSCSPISGHRSVSWYQQTPGQGLQFLFEYFSETQRNKGNFPGRFSGRQFSNSRSEMNVSTLELGDSALYLCASSLQGAPEAFFGQGTRLTVV.

The rearrangement uses TRBV19 and TRBJ1-5; weak D call: TRBD1 (6 bases). Trimming removed 3 bases at V and 7 bases at J, with 13 bases between. Germline V gene sequence: CDR1 LNHDA, CDR2 SQIVND (reference sequence). The length of the CDR3 is 14 residues. The CDR3 bases are TGTGCCAGTAGTATGGGGGGGGCTGGGCAGCCCCAGCATTTT. Translated, it gives CASSMGGAGQPQHF.

The chain combines TRBV7-8 with TRBJ2-6; D is undetermined. Germline CDR1 SGHVS, CDR2 FQNEAQ. The CDR3 is made up of 16 amino acids. Trimming stripped 5 bases from V and 1 base from J, with 12 bases between. CDR3 nucleotide sequence: TGTGCCAGCAGCCTCGTCGGCTATTCTGGGGCCAACGTCCTGACTTTC. Encoded protein: CASSLVGYSGANVLTF. The complete variable domain, with remaining parts taken from reference TRBV7-8 and TRBJ2-6, reads GAGVSQSPRYKVAKRGQDVALRCDPISGHVSLFWYQQALGQGPEFLTYFQNEAQLDKSGLPSDRFFAERPEGSVSTLKIQRTQQEDSAVYLCASSLVGYSGANVLTFGAGSRLTVL.

A few counts support this clone. J is TRBJ2-2 and V is TRBV6-1; D might be TRBD1 (6 bases). Trimming pared 6 bases from V and 7 bases from J, leaving 15 bases between. Germline assignment: CDR1 MNHNS and CDR2 SASEGT. This CDR3 region has 14 residues. This CDR3 is CASRGTWMIGELFF. CDR3 in DNA: TGTGCCAGCAGGGGGACATGGATGATCGGGGAGCTGTTTTTT.

V and J are TRBV23-1 and TRBJ2-5, with D hard to call. TRBV23-1 is noted as an ORF with a role that remains uncertain. Trimming left V 3 bases short and J 5 bases short, with 4 bases between. The CDR3 extends over 11 amino acids. The CDR3 sequence is CASSQGETQYF. The CDR3 DNA is TGCGCCAGCAGTCAGGGGGAGACCCAGTACTTC.

Written as DNA, the CDR3 is TGTGCCAGCTCAGGGACAGGGGGGACTGAAGCTTTCTTT. This sequence encodes CASSGTGGTEAFF. The chain employs TRBV18 and TRBJ1-1; 11 bases align to TRBD1. The J segment lost 5 bases and the V segment lost 5 bases, leaving 1 base of the junction unmatched. There are 13 residues in the CDR3. Germline V gene sequence: CDR1 KGHSH, CDR2 LQKENI.

This chain joins TRBV5-1 and TRBJ2-5; the D is unclear. Gene TRBJ2-7 matches the end of the DNA better, so the J call may be wrong. The germline V gene encodes CDR1 SGHRS and CDR2 YFSETQ. This CDR3 spans 15 amino acids. The CDR3 reads CASSLGPRSSYEQYF. Written as DNA, the CDR3 is TGCGCCAGCAGCTTGGGCCCCCGGAGCTCCTACGAGCAGTACTTC.

Points on this clone: The sample has other DNA sequences that encode this CDR3 too. CDR3 in amino acids: CATSRGTGNQPQHF. The CDR3 nucleotides read TGTGCCACCAGCAGGGGGACAGGTAATCAGCCCCAGCATTTT. The chain links TRBV15 to TRBJ1-5; 8 nucleotides align to TRBD1. CDR1 LNHNV and CDR2 YYDKDF come from the germline V gene (reference sequence). V was pared by 3 bases and J by 4 bases, with 2 bases of the junction left unmatched. This CDR3 contains 14 residues.

CDR3 sequence reads: CASSLSSGQRDYGYTF. Written as DNA, the CDR3 is TGTGCCAGCAGTTTATCCAGCGGTCAACGGGACTATGGCTACACCTTC. This rearrangement joins TRBV27 to TRBJ1-2; D remains unclear. CDR3 length equals 16 residues. Germline V gives CDR1 MNHEY, CDR2 SMNVEV (reference sequence). V gave up 0 bases and J gave up 3 bases, with 14 bases separating them.

The chain is built from TRBV18 and TRBJ2-7; 9 nucleotides agree with TRBD2. Looked up from germline, CDR1 is KGHSH and CDR2 is LQKENI. Germline trimming cut 4 bases from V and 2 bases from J; bases unmatched to any gene: 9. CDR3 length equals 16 residues. For the CDR3, the DNA is TGTGCCAGCTCACTATCGGGTAGCGGGAGTCCCTACGAGCAGTACTTC. This encodes CASSLSGSGSPYEQYF.

The genes are TRBV10-3 and TRBJ1-1; a possible D gene is TRBD1 (6 bases). V was cut by 9 bases and J by 0 bases, with 14 bases left in between. Germline assignment: CDR1 ENHRY and CDR2 SYGVKD. This CDR3 is built from 14 residues. DNA for the CDR3: TGTGCCATTGCGGACAGCGCTATGAACACTGAAGCTTTCTTT. Encoded protein: CAIADSAMNTEAFF.

In its sample, this clone was seen once. J is TRBJ2-4 and V is TRBV14; D is unclear. The CDR3 is 15 residues long. CDR1 and CDR2 (germline): SGHDN, FVKESK. Trimming cost V 3 bases and J 1 base, with 10 bases left between them. CDR3 sequence reads: CASSHQAPAKNIQYF. CDR3 nucleotide sequence: TGTGCCAGCAGCCACCAAGCCCCGGCCAAAAACATTCAGTACTTC.

The CDR3 here is CASSLRQGADGYTF. CDR3 in DNA: TGTGCCAGCAGCTTAAGGCAGGGGGCCGATGGCTACACCTTC. The chain recombines TRBV5-4 with TRBJ1-2; 8 nucleotides match TRBD1. The germline CDR1 and CDR2 sequences are SGHNT and YYREEE (reference sequence). The CDR3 has 14 amino acids. V trimming: 2 bases; J trimming: 6 bases; junction bases outside the gene matches: 6. Based on the CDR3 plus reference TRBV5-4 and TRBJ1-2, the full variable domain is ETGVTQSPTHLIKTRGQQVTLRCSSQSGHNTVSWYQQALGQGPQFIFQYYREEENGRGNFPPRFSGLQFPNYSSELNVNALELDDSALYLCASSLRQGADGYTFGSGTRLTVV.

This clone has only a few counts. The chain links TRBV10-2 to TRBJ2-5, with 11 bases lining up with TRBD2. Germline CDR1 WSHSY, CDR2 SAAADI. J lost 4 bases, V lost 4 bases, and 8 bases had no gene match. This CDR3 comprises 16 residues. The CDR3 DNA reads TGCGCCAGCAGTGCCCTACTAGCGGGAGAAGGAGAGACCCAGTACTTC. It codes for CASSALLAGEGETQYF.

The chain employs TRBV6-1 and TRBJ2-7, with 11 nucleotides matching TRBD1. The CDR3 loop spans 15 amino acids. V shed 2 bases, J shed 2 bases, and the junction held 2 bases outside the gene matches. The germline gives CDR1 MNHNS, CDR2 SASEGT. The CDR3 DNA reads as TGTGCCAGCAGTGAACCGGGACAGGGGGCCTACGAGCAGTACTTC. This sequence encodes CASSEPGQGAYEQYF.

This clone was detected only a few times. The rearrangement links TRBV6-1 to TRBJ2-7; 7 nucleotides align to TRBD2. The CDR3 runs to 13 residues. Germline lookup yields CDR1 MNHNS and CDR2 SASEGT. J lost 3 bases, V lost 5 bases, and 4 bases had no gene match. For the CDR3, the DNA is TGTGCCAGCAGTACTAGCGAGGTCTACGAGCAGTACTTC. Protein: CASSTSEVYEQYF.

The CDR3 DNA is TGTGCCAGCAGCCGAGGCAGGGCTCAGCCCCAGCATTTT. It yields the protein CASSRGRAQPQHF. The chain is built from TRBV7-2 and TRBJ1-5; weak D call: TRBD1 (5 bases). The CDR3 extends over 13 amino acids. Germline assignment: CDR1 SGHTA and CDR2 FQGNSA. V was cut by 5 bases and J by 6 bases, with 11 bases left in between.

This clone appeared many times. The chain recombines TRBV7-9 with TRBJ2-7; 9 nucleotides match TRBD2. Germline V lookup: CDR1 SEHNR, CDR2 FQNEAQ (reference sequence). With 5 bases clipped from V and 7 bases from J, the junction kept 9 bases outside the gene matches. There are 14 residues in the CDR3. The DNA of the CDR3 is TGTGCCAGCAGCCCCGGGGTAGCGGGAGAGGAGCAGTACTTC. As protein: CASSPGVAGEEQYF.

This clone appeared a single time. Since a much larger clone is just one base distant, this may be a read error. The chain joins TRBV6-4 to TRBJ1-2; D ambiguous. V gave up 3 bases and J gave up 1 base, with 0 bases separating them. Looked up from germline, CDR1 is MRHNA and CDR2 is SNTAGT. The CDR3 has 11 amino acids. The DNA for the CDR3 is TGTGCCAGCAGTGATAACTATGGCTACACCTTC. Translating gives CASSDNYGYTF.

The chain carries TRBV9 and TRBJ2-3; D is ambiguous. From germline, CDR1 is SGDLS and CDR2 YYNGEE. V lost 6 bases and J lost 2, with 13 bases in between. The CDR3 covers 14 residues. Here the CDR3 DNA reads TGTGCCAGCACCCTGTCGGCGGACACAGATACGCAGTATTTT. As protein: CASTLSADTDTQYF.